The 24 T cell receptor beta chains presented below share a single source sample, sequenced in a study of cytotoxic CD8 clonotypes in ibrutinib-treated CLL. The data were produced by immunoSEQ multiplex PCR, yet TCRdb's version contains in-frame clones alone and is incomplete. Of tens of thousands of clones in the sample, nearly 50% were seen once. This material consisted of PBMCs, taken before ibrutinib treatment. These receptors all stem from a human donor with chronic lymphocytic leukemia.

The chain combines TRBV5-4 with TRBJ2-1; 9 bases align to TRBD1. Per germline, CDR1 SGHNT and CDR2 YYREEE (reference sequence). This CDR3 has 15 residues. J was trimmed by 4 bases and V by 4 bases; bases with no gene match: 6. The CDR3 region has the DNA TGTGCCAGCAGCAGGGACAGGGCGAATTACAATGAGCAGTTCTTC. It codes for CASSRDRANYNEQFF.

Many counts were recorded for this clone. The genes are TRBV28 and TRBJ1-2, with D possibly matching TRBD1 (5 bases). Germline CDR1 MDHEN, CDR2 SYDVKM. The CDR3 runs 14 residues. V was pared by 6 bases and J by 4 bases, with 15 bases between. The CDR3 spells CASSRSGDFYGYTF. The CDR3 DNA is TGTGCCAGCAGCCGATCGGGGGACTTCTATGGCTACACCTTC.

Comment on this clone: A clone one base away is much larger, so this may be a read error. The chain combines TRBV6-6 with TRBJ2-7, with TRBD2 matching over 8 bases. This CDR3 contains 14 residues. Germline V gene data show CDR1 as MNHNY and CDR2 as SVGAGI (reference sequence). Germline trimming cut 6 bases from V and 6 bases from J; bases unmatched to any gene: 10. The CDR3 sequence: CASSPGRGSREQYF. The CDR3 DNA follows: TGTGCCAGCAGCCCCGGGAGGGGGTCTCGCGAGCAGTACTTC.

This chain uses TRBV7-9 with TRBJ2-7; the match to TRBD1 covers 7 bases. V dropped 3 bases and J dropped 3; count of bases not matched to a gene: 2. Germline V gene sequence: CDR1 SEHNR, CDR2 FQNEAQ (reference sequence). This CDR3 has 13 amino acids. CDR3 DNA: TGTGCCAGCAGCTTGGCAGGGGGCTACGAGCAGTACTTC. Amino acids: CASSLAGGYEQYF.

The gene calls are TRBV29-1 and TRBJ2-2; D remains ambiguous. CDR1 is SQVTM and CDR2 is ANQGSEA in the germline V gene. The CDR3 is made up of 16 amino acids. The V end lost 7 bases, the J end lost 3 bases, and 21 bases lay between the germline ends. The CDR3 spells CSASLLLPRDTGELFF. CDR3 bases: TGCAGCGCCAGTCTCTTACTCCCACGGGACACCGGGGAGCTGTTTTTT.

This chain uses TRBV7-9 with TRBJ2-2, with D possibly matching TRBD1 (6 bases). This CDR3 spans 15 amino acids. V lost 5 bases and J lost 1, with 11 bases in between. From germline, CDR1 is SEHNR and CDR2 FQNEAQ (reference sequence). In nucleotides, the CDR3 is TGTGCCAGCAGCCCTACGGGACAGAACACCGGGGAGCTGTTTTTT. It is translated as CASSPTGQNTGELFF.

This clone occurred a few times. CDR3 nucleotide sequence: TGTGCCATCACAAACGGGGGGAATGAGCAGTTCTTC. It encodes CAITNGGNEQFF. The V gene is TRBV10-3, the J gene TRBJ2-1, with 7 bases identical to TRBD2. This CDR3 is built from 12 residues. The V and J ends lost 7 bases and 7 bases, in that order; junction bases with no gene match: 4. From germline, CDR1 is ENHRY and CDR2 SYGVKD.

This clone was observed a few times. V usage is TRBV6-5 and J usage is TRBJ2-1, with a weak D call TRBD2 (6 bases). Germline lookup yields CDR1 MNHEY and CDR2 SVGAGI. V was clipped by 7 bases and J by 2 bases, with 12 bases between them. CDR3 size: 14 residues. CDR3 sequence (DNA): TGTGCCAGCAATCGCGGGGCCACCTACAATGAGCAGTTCTTC. Protein sequence: CASNRGATYNEQFF.

The chain carries TRBV11-2 and TRBJ1-4; 9 nucleotides match TRBD1. The V gene end was trimmed by 5 bases and the J gene end by 5 bases; junction bases not matched to a gene: 9. Germline V gene sequence: CDR1 SGHAT, CDR2 FQNNGV. The CDR3 extends over 16 amino acids. The CDR3 here is CASSLRGTGRNEKLFF. CDR3 nucleotide sequence: TGTGCCAGCAGCCTTAGGGGGACAGGGCGGAATGAAAAACTGTTTTTT.

The chain recombines TRBV13 with TRBJ2-1, with 8 bases identical to TRBD2. The CDR3 is 15 amino acids. The germline CDR1 and CDR2 sequences are PRHDT and FYEKMQ (reference sequence). Trimming removed 2 bases from V and 6 bases from J; junction bases left unmatched: 6. This CDR3 reads CASSLLLTSGNEQFF. Here the CDR3 DNA reads TGTGCCAGCAGCTTACTTCTAACTAGCGGCAATGAGCAGTTCTTC.

This clone was seen more than once but under ten times. This sequence joins TRBV7-3 and TRBJ2-2; 8 bases are shared with TRBD2. CDR3 length: 14 residues. Germline-derived CDR1 and CDR2 are SGHTA and FQGTGA. The ends lost 3 bases at V and 6 bases at J; junction bases unmatched: 3. CDR3 in DNA: TGTGCCAGCAGCTTCTGGACTAGCCCCGGGGAGCTGTTTTTT. Encoded protein: CASSFWTSPGELFF.

This clone has a count of ten or more. Compared with germline, one end of the junction differs, possibly owing to a read error. This chain links TRBV2 with TRBJ2-3; 9 bases are a match to TRBD2. The CDR3 runs 12 residues. CDR1 is SNHLY and CDR2 is FYNNEI in the germline V gene. The CDR3 is CASSEVAGARQF. The CDR3, as DNA: TGTGCCAGCAGTGAAGTAGCGGGGGCACGCCAATTT.

The V call is TRBV7-9, the J call TRBJ2-2; D possibly uses TRBD1 or TRBD2 (6 bases each). The CDR3 consists of 19 residues. Germline values: CDR1 SEHNR, CDR2 FQNEAQ (reference sequence). Trimming cost V 5 bases and J 3 bases, with 25 bases left between them. This CDR3 is CASSEAGTGSKGDTGELFF. CDR3 nucleotides: TGTGCCAGCAGCGAGGCCGGGACTGGCTCAAAGGGGGACACCGGGGAGCTGTTTTTT.

The rearrangement uses TRBV19 and TRBJ2-7; D ambiguous. Trimming took 4 bases from V and 3 from J, leaving 10 bases between them. The CDR3 loop spans 13 amino acids. Germline-derived CDR1 and CDR2 are LNHDA and SQIVND (reference sequence). Here the CDR3 DNA reads TGTGCCAGTAGTACGCGACCCTACTACGAGCAGTACTTC. Residues: CASSTRPYYEQYF.

V gene TRBV10-1 combines with J gene TRBJ2-5, with 8 positions matching TRBD2. CDR1 is WNHNN, CDR2 SYGVQD, per germline (reference sequence). CDR3 length: 15 amino acids. V lost 2 bases, J lost 2 bases, and 4 bases stayed unmatched. The CDR3 DNA sequence: TGCGCCAGCAGTGAGGGGGAGCGGGGGCAAGAGACCCAGTACTTC. Translating gives CASSEGERGQETQYF.

The V and J genes are TRBV4-2 and TRBJ2-3; the D call may be TRBD1 or TRBD2 (7 bases each). Deletions cut 0 bases from V and 10 bases from J, with 23 bases between. The CDR3 runs to 17 residues. Germline V lookup: CDR1 LGHNA, CDR2 YNFKEQ. CDR3 in amino acids: CASSQDKGGRGQLAQYF. CDR3 coding DNA: TGTGCCAGCAGCCAAGATAAGGGAGGGAGGGGGCAGCTGGCGCAGTATTTT.

A single count supports this clone. This chain uses TRBV4-2 with TRBJ2-7, with D uncertain. The ends were cut back, 1 base at V and 2 bases at J, with 9 bases in the middle. From germline, CDR1 is LGHNA and CDR2 YNFKEQ. CDR3 length: 14 residues. The CDR3 region has the DNA TGTGCCAGCAGCCAAGTTGTCCGGGCCTACGAGCAGTACTTC. Encoded protein: CASSQVVRAYEQYF.

This clone was seen a few times. The chain combines TRBV6-6 with TRBJ1-1, with unresolved D. The CDR3 runs to 11 residues. The V gene lost 2 bases and the J gene lost 10 bases, with 8 bases spanning the gap. Germline assignment: CDR1 MNHNY and CDR2 SVGAGI (reference sequence). This CDR3 reads CASSYGLRAFF. CDR3 coding DNA: TGTGCCAGCAGTTACGGCTTGAGAGCTTTCTTT.

The chain has TRBV5-1 and TRBJ2-7; D possibly matches TRBD1 or TRBD2 (5 bases each). The V gene lost 0 bases and the J gene lost 6 bases, with 13 bases spanning the gap. This CDR3 region has 14 residues. CDR1 and CDR2 from the germline V gene are SGHRS and YFSETQ. In DNA, the CDR3 is TGCGCCAGCAGCTTGGAGGGGAGAGGACTCGAGCAGTACTTC. This translates into CASSLEGRGLEQYF. The full variable domain, rest sourced from reference TRBV5-1 and TRBJ2-7, is KAGVTQTPRYLIKTRGQQVTLSCSPISGHRSVSWYQQTPGQGLQFLFEYFSETQRNKGNFPGRFSGRQFSNSRSEMNVSTLELGDSALYLCASSLEGRGLEQYFGPGTRLTVT.

This chain links TRBV5-1 with TRBJ1-4; tentatively, D is TRBD1 (6 bases). V was pared by 5 bases and J by 4 bases, with 24 bases between. The CDR3 is 18 amino acids. Germline CDR1 SGHRS, CDR2 YFSETQ. The CDR3 sequence: CASRPGLITSRGNEKLFF. The CDR3 nucleotides are TGCGCCAGCAGGCCCGGACTCATCACTTCCAGGGGTAATGAAAAACTGTTTTTT.

This chain connects TRBV10-3 to TRBJ2-7; D ambiguous. Germline CDR1 ENHRY, CDR2 SYGVKD. The CDR3 loop spans 11 amino acids. The V end was cut by 1 base, the J end by 3 bases, with 1 base between. As DNA, the CDR3 is TGTGCCATCAGTGAGTTCTACGAGCAGTACTTC. This codes for CAISEFYEQYF.

The CDR3 nucleotides are TGTGCCACAAAAGAACAGGGGAACAACTATGGCTACACCTTC. Translated: CATKEQGNNYGYTF. V gene TRBV6-6 combines with J gene TRBJ1-2, with 7 bases matching TRBD1. There are 14 residues in the CDR3. CDR1 MNHNY and CDR2 SVGAGI come from the germline V gene (reference sequence). The trim removed 10 bases at V and 2 bases at J, leaving 10 bases unmatched.

This clone was observed a handful of times. The gene calls are TRBV5-4 and TRBJ1-2, with D tentatively TRBD1 (6 bases). V was clipped by 4 bases and J by 1 base, with 11 bases between them. Germline CDR1 reads SGHNT; CDR2 reads YYREEE (reference sequence). CDR3 length: 14 residues. CDR3 DNA: TGTGCCAGCAGCGCCGGGACAAATAACTATGGCTACACCTTC. Protein sequence: CASSAGTNNYGYTF.

The chain carries TRBV28 and TRBJ1-2; D might be TRBD1 (5 bases). This CDR3 region has 13 residues. With 4 bases removed from V and 4 bases from J, the gap between germline ends came to 10 bases. Germline V gene data show CDR1 as MDHEN and CDR2 as SYDVKM. The CDR3 protein is CASSSWRGYGYTF. CDR3 nucleotide sequence: TGTGCCAGCAGTTCGTGGAGGGGCTATGGCTACACCTTC.